The 20 T cell receptor beta chains presented below share a single source sample, sequenced in a study of shared clonotypes between healthy human individuals. Assay: immunoSEQ multiplex PCR; the TCRdb copy retains only in-frame clones and omits some. The sample holds more than 2 million clones; 90% to 96% are singletons and the top ten take over 0.1%. What was sequenced was naive CD4+ T cells sorted from blood. As to subset: CD45RA+ positively selected. The receptors stem from a man in his late teens or twenties in good health.

The rearrangement links TRBV15 to TRBJ2-6; D is uncertain. This CDR3 region has 15 residues. Germline values: CDR1 LNHNV, CDR2 YYDKDF (reference sequence). Deletions cut 1 base from V and 0 bases from J, with 4 bases between. CDR3 DNA: TGTGCCACCAGCAGAGCACTCTCTGGGGCCAACGTCCTGACTTTC. Translation: CATSRALSGANVLTF.

In this sample, this clone turned up once. The rearrangement joins TRBV6-5 to TRBJ2-7; perhaps TRBD2 as D (6 bases). CDR1 MNHEY and CDR2 SVGAGI come from the germline V gene. The CDR3 extends over 15 amino acids. V dropped 4 bases and J dropped 1 base, with 14 bases sitting between them. This chain's CDR3 is CASSLGLGRSYEQYF. The CDR3 nucleotides read TGTGCCAGCAGTTTAGGTCTCGGGAGATCCTACGAGCAGTACTTC.

This clone was observed once. V gene TRBV30 combines with J gene TRBJ2-2; a weak D match, TRBD2 (6 bases). The germline CDR1 and CDR2 sequences are GTSNPN and SVGIG (reference sequence). This CDR3 spans 15 amino acids. Trimming pared 3 bases from V and 5 bases from J, leaving 16 bases between. CDR3 residues: CAWSPGHAGTGELFF. In nucleotides, the CDR3 is TGTGCCTGGAGCCCCGGACATGCGGGAACCGGGGAGCTGTTTTTT.

The V and J genes are TRBV5-4 and TRBJ2-7; D remains unclear. Germline CDR1 is SGHNT and CDR2 is YYREEE (reference sequence). The V end was cut by 0 bases, the J end by 4 bases, with 11 bases between. This CDR3 has 14 amino acids. The chain's CDR3 is CASSLGGLAYEQYF. The CDR3 DNA follows: TGTGCCAGCAGCTTGGGAGGCCTTGCTTACGAGCAGTACTTC.

This chain links TRBV9 with TRBJ1-1; possibly TRBD1 for D (5 bases). Germline V gene lookup returns CDR1 SGDLS and CDR2 YYNGEE. V dropped 2 bases and J dropped 1 base, with 6 bases sitting between them. There are 13 residues in the CDR3. The CDR3 is CASSVTENTEAFF. CDR3 DNA sequence: TGTGCCAGCAGCGTGACAGAGAACACTGAAGCTTTCTTT. Together with reference TRBV9 and TRBJ1-1, the CDR3 gives the full variable domain: DSGVTQTPKHLITATGQRVTLRCSPRSGDLSVYWYQQSLDQGLQFLIQYYNGEERAKGNILERFSAQQFPDLHSELNLSSLELGDSALYFCASSVTENTEAFFGQGTRLTVV.

The genes are TRBV2 and TRBJ2-5; D is undetermined. The V end lost 6 bases, the J end lost 5 bases, and 13 bases lay between the germline ends. The CDR3 sequence is 13 residues long. Per germline, CDR1 SNHLY and CDR2 FYNNEI. For the CDR3, the DNA is TGTGCCAGCAGGGTTCCGTACCGCGAGACCCAGTACTTC. Encoded protein: CASRVPYRETQYF.

The chain carries TRBV6-1 and TRBJ2-5; no clear D. Germline V lookup: CDR1 MNHNS, CDR2 SASEGT. Trimming took 6 bases from V and 0 from J, leaving 11 bases between them. The CDR3 runs 14 residues. The CDR3 loop is CASSLTSYQETQYF. Written as DNA, the CDR3 is TGTGCCAGCAGCCTGACATCGTACCAAGAGACCCAGTACTTC.

The V gene is TRBV6-1, the J gene TRBJ2-5; D is unresolved. V shed 1 base and J shed 5 bases, with 8 bases lying between them. Germline values: CDR1 MNHNS, CDR2 SASEGT. This CDR3 is 13 amino acids long. In DNA, the CDR3 is TGTGCCAGCAGTGAAGTGGTGTCCGAGACCCAGTACTTC. Amino acids: CASSEVVSETQYF.

V is TRBV9 and J is TRBJ1-1, with D possibly TRBD1 on 5 matching bases. The CDR3 covers 19 residues. Per germline, CDR1 SGDLS and CDR2 YYNGEE. Between the trimmed V and J ends, which lost 3 bases and 0 bases, there was a span of 24 bases. The CDR3, as DNA: TGTGCCAGCAGCGCTAATCCCGGGGGGTCTAAGGCAGTGAACACTGAAGCTTTCTTT. Translating it yields CASSANPGGSKAVNTEAFF.

The chain uses TRBV19 and TRBJ1-5, with 7 bases aligning to TRBD1. Germline CDR1 and CDR2: LNHDA and SQIVND (reference sequence). Trimming cost V 5 bases and J 2 bases; bases outside gene matches: 3. The CDR3 contains 14 residues. CDR3 in amino acids: CASSDQGGNQPQHF. The CDR3 region has the DNA TGTGCCAGTAGTGACCAGGGGGGCAATCAGCCCCAGCATTTT.

The rearrangement links TRBV2 to TRBJ2-2; D uncertain. Deletions cut 8 bases from V and 3 bases from J, with 7 bases between. This CDR3 has 12 residues. CDR1 is SNHLY, CDR2 FYNNEI, per germline. The CDR3 DNA is TGTGCCAGCCTTTATTACACCGGGGAGCTGTTTTTT. Protein: CASLYYTGELFF.

The CDR3 bases are TGTGCCATCAGTGGTATGACTAGCGGGAGTCACTCTGGGGCCAACGTCCTGACTTTC. As protein: CAISGMTSGSHSGANVLTF. V usage is TRBV10-3 and J usage is TRBJ2-6, with 12 nucleotides matching TRBD2. This CDR3 contains 19 residues. Germline V gives CDR1 ENHRY, CDR2 SYGVKD. Trimming at V came to 4 bases and at J to 0 bases, leaving 7 bases not matched to a gene.

The chain employs TRBV27 and TRBJ2-7, with 12 nucleotides matching TRBD2. Germline V lookup: CDR1 MNHEY, CDR2 SMNVEV (reference sequence). This CDR3 is built from 17 residues. Losses at the gene ends were 5 bases for V and 3 bases for J; bases not matched to a gene: 11. CDR3 in amino acids: CASSATSGRTHFYEQYF. The CDR3 nucleotides are TGTGCCAGCAGTGCCACTAGCGGGAGGACTCATTTCTACGAGCAGTACTTC.

The rearrangement uses TRBV11-3 and TRBJ2-5; possible D gene TRBD2, 6 bases. CDR3 length equals 13 residues. Trimming pared 5 bases from V and 1 base from J, leaving 8 bases between. CDR1 is SGHNT and CDR2 is YENEEA in the germline V gene. DNA for the CDR3: TGTGCCAGCAGCCGTAGCGGCCAAGAGACCCAGTACTTC. Translating it yields CASSRSGQETQYF. Together with reference TRBV11-3 and TRBJ2-5, the CDR3 gives the full variable domain: EAGVVQSPRYKIIEKKQPVAFWCNPISGHNTLYWYLQNLGQGPELLIRYENEEAVDDSQLPKDRFSAERLKGVDSTLKIQPAELGDSAVYLCASSRSGQETQYFGPGTRLLVL.

The chain uses TRBV2 and TRBJ1-1; TRBD1 is a possible D gene (5 bases). V dropped 3 bases and J dropped 0 bases, with 8 bases sitting between them. Germline assignment: CDR1 SNHLY and CDR2 FYNNEI. The CDR3 spans 14 residues. DNA of the CDR3: TGTGCCAGCAGTGATTCGGGGGTGAACACTGAAGCTTTCTTT. It translates to CASSDSGVNTEAFF. Full variable domain (rest looked up from reference TRBV2 and TRBJ1-1): EPEVTQTPSHQVTQMGQEVILRCVPISNHLYFYWYRQILGQKVEFLVSFYNNEISEKSEIFDDQFSVERPDGSNFTLKIRSTKLEDSAMYFCASSDSGVNTEAFFGQGTRLTVV.

The V gene is TRBV7-2, the J gene TRBJ2-1; TRBD2 aligns across 7 bases. CDR1 is SGHTA and CDR2 is FQGNSA in the germline V gene. The trim removed 1 base at V and 7 bases at J, leaving 7 bases unmatched. The CDR3 contains 15 residues. CDR3 region: CASSLVSGVGNEQFF. In DNA, the CDR3 is TGTGCCAGCAGCTTAGTAAGCGGGGTGGGAAATGAGCAGTTCTTC.

The chain has TRBV2 and TRBJ2-1; 11 bases agree with TRBD2. This CDR3 is 15 amino acids long. In germline, CDR1 is SNHLY, CDR2 FYNNEI. V lost 7 bases to trimming and J lost 0 bases; unmatched junction nucleotides: 2. CDR3 DNA sequence: TGTGCCAGCAACGGACTAGCGGGCTCCTACAATGAGCAGTTCTTC. It specifies CASNGLAGSYNEQFF.

This chain joins TRBV10-3 and TRBJ2-7, with 12 positions matching TRBD1. J lost 2 bases, V lost 4 bases, and 6 bases had no gene match. Germline V gene sequence: CDR1 ENHRY, CDR2 SYGVKD. CDR3 size: 16 residues. CDR3 amino acids: CAISGDGTGGPYEQYF. The CDR3 DNA reads TGTGCCATCAGTGGAGACGGGACAGGGGGCCCCTACGAGCAGTACTTC.

The chain joins TRBV5-6 to TRBJ1-6, with D uncertain. V was clipped by 2 bases and J by 7 bases, with 7 bases between them. Germline CDR1 is SGHDT and CDR2 is YYEEEE. This CDR3 has 13 residues. The CDR3 sequence: CASSLRVNSPLHF. In DNA form, the CDR3 reads TGTGCCAGCAGCTTAAGAGTAAATTCACCCCTCCACTTT. Using reference TRBV5-6 and TRBJ1-6 for the parts outside the CDR3, the full variable domain is DAGVTQSPTHLIKTRGQQVTLRCSPKSGHDTVSWYQQALGQGPQFIFQYYEEEERQRGNFPDRFSGHQFPNYSSELNVNALLLGDSALYLCASSLRVNSPLHFGNGTRLTVT.

The chain couples TRBV2 to TRBJ1-5; D gene uncertain. CDR3 length: 14 residues. In germline, CDR1 is SNHLY, CDR2 FYNNEI. V lost 7 bases to trimming and J lost 3 bases, with 13 bases between them. The DNA of the CDR3 is TGTGCCAGCACTCGGGCAGCTTACAATCAGCCCCAGCATTTT. This translates into CASTRAAYNQPQHF.